One sample yielded the 23 T cell receptor beta chains listed below, sequenced in a study of T cells in Graves' hyperthyroidism and ophthalmopathy (dated by TCRdb to the late 2010s). The library was obtained by multiplex PCR. Instrument used: Illumina HiSeq 2000. Amplification of TCR beta CDR3 regions was carried out from RNA transcripts. A first-round RT-PCR of the TCR CDR3 used the HTBI primer set with the Qiagen OneStep RT-PCR kit. The public reads were quality trimmed at Q25 with fastp and then assembled into clones with MiXCR by TCRdb, keeping productive beta chains. Rows matching on CDR3 protein sequence are summarized as one entry with the most common DNA and genes. The table for this sample lists roughly 500,000 distinct CDR3 sequences; around 43% of them were counted only once. The ten largest account for about two fifths of the sample. Sequenced material: peripheral blood or thyroid tissue (not recorded which). The receptors were sampled from an adult woman with Graves' disease, either hyperthyroidism or ophthalmopathy (not recorded which).

As regards this clonotype: An end of the junction differs from the germline gene, which may be a read error. This chain uses TRBV4-1 with TRBJ2-5; TRBD1 aligns across 7 bases. Germline CDR1 and CDR2: MGHRA and YSYEKL. The CDR3 runs 16 residues. In DNA form, the CDR3 reads TGCGCCAGCAGCCAAGACGGGACAGTCATCCAAGAGACCCGGTACTTC. This sequence encodes CASSQDGTVIQETRYF.

This clonotype was recorded many times. The chain employs TRBV20-1 and TRBJ1-6; D unclear. CDR1 DFQATT and CDR2 SNEGSKA come from the germline V gene (reference sequence). The V and J ends lost 0 bases and 6 bases respectively, with 18 bases between them. The CDR3 has 17 residues. The CDR3 sequence: CSARDPGSPFANSPLHF. The CDR3 bases are TGCAGTGCTAGAGATCCGGGTTCTCCGTTTGCTAATTCACCCCTCCACTTT.

This clonotype has at least ten counts. The chain links TRBV29-1 to TRBJ1-3; 7 bases line up with TRBD1. CDR1 SQVTM and CDR2 ANQGSEA come from the germline V gene. There are 14 residues in the CDR3. V lost 6 bases and J lost 0; bases outside the gene matches: 5. The CDR3 DNA follows: TGCAGCGTCAAACAGGGGACCTCTGGAAACACCATATATTTT. Its protein product is CSVKQGTSGNTIYF.

V gene TRBV9 combines with J gene TRBJ2-5; D is unclear. Germline values: CDR1 SGDLS, CDR2 YYNGEE. The CDR3 runs to 13 residues. The V end was cut by 6 bases, the J end by 4 bases, with 13 bases between. DNA of the CDR3: TGTGCCAGCACGAAGGGTGGCGGAGAGACCCAGTACTTC. Amino acid sequence: CASTKGGGETQYF.

This clonotype was detected many times. V and J are TRBV20-1 and TRBJ2-5, with TRBD1 as a possible D gene (5 bases). CDR1 DFQATT and CDR2 SNEGSKA come from the germline V gene (reference sequence). The CDR3 is made up of 14 amino acids. Trimming left V 6 bases short and J 3 bases short, with 17 bases between. Written as DNA, the CDR3 is TGCAGTGCCCATGGGGCAGCTGCTAAAGAGACCCAGTACTTC. It translates to CSAHGAAAKETQYF.

This clonotype has a single count. One end of the junction fails to match germline, which may point to a read error. V gene TRBV7-2 combines with J gene TRBJ1-1; D is unclear. The CDR3 covers 15 residues. Germline lookup yields CDR1 SGHTA and CDR2 FQGNSA. The CDR3 DNA is TGCGCCAGCAGCCGCTCGGGTAGTCCCAGGACTGAAGCTTTCTTT. Its translation: CASSRSGSPRTEAFF. The full variable domain, its missing parts supplied by reference TRBV7-2 and TRBJ1-1, is GAGVSQSPSNKVTEKGKDVELRCDPISGHTALYWYRQSLGQGLEFLIYFQGNSAPDKSGLPSDRFSAERTGGSVSTLTIQRTQQEDSAVYLCASSRSGSPRTEAFFGQGTRLTVV.

In this sample, this clonotype turned up a few times. The CDR3 DNA is TGTGCCAGCAGCTTACTGGTCCTTCTAGCTAACTATGGCTACACCTTC. Encoded protein: CASSLLVLLANYGYTF. The rearrangement uses TRBV11-2 and TRBJ1-2; D is unclear. The V gene's germline CDR1 is SGHAT and CDR2 FQNNGV. The CDR3 spans 16 residues. The V gene lost 2 bases and the J gene lost 0 bases, with 13 bases spanning the gap.

The chain uses TRBV29-1 and TRBJ2-7; tentatively, D is TRBD2 (6 bases). The CDR3 is made up of 12 amino acids. Germline CDR1 and CDR2: SQVTM and ANQGSEA. Trimming shortened V by 7 bases and J by 3 bases, and 13 bases separated the two germline ends. The CDR3 spells CSDQGLVYEQYF. The CDR3, as DNA: TGCAGCGACCAGGGACTGGTCTACGAGCAGTACTTC.

The chain combines TRBV20-1 with TRBJ1-1, with D possibly matching TRBD1 (5 bases). The germline V gene encodes CDR1 DFQATT and CDR2 SNEGSKA (reference sequence). There are 13 residues in the CDR3. Trimming pared 6 bases from V and 5 bases from J, leaving 16 bases between. This CDR3 reads CSAPRGGVTEAFF. CDR3 sequence (DNA): TGCAGTGCGCCTCGCGGAGGGGTAACTGAAGCTTTCTTT.

Details on this clonotype: A read error is possible here, since a much larger clone lies one base away. The V call is TRBV7-2, the J call TRBJ2-7; D remains ambiguous. Germline V gene data show CDR1 as SGHTA and CDR2 as FQGNSA. The CDR3 is made up of 14 amino acids. CDR3: CVSSLGGRSYEQYF. The CDR3 DNA follows: TGTGTCAGCAGCTTAGGCGGACGCTCCTACGAGCAGTACTTC.

The genes are TRBV19 and TRBJ2-2; the D gene is possibly TRBD2 (6 bases). Trimming pared 6 bases from V and 0 bases from J, leaving 11 bases between. From germline, CDR1 is LNHDA and CDR2 SQIVND (reference sequence). The CDR3 is 15 residues long. This CDR3 reads CASRGGSANTGELFF. CDR3 sequence (DNA): TGTGCCAGTAGAGGAGGGTCCGCGAACACCGGGGAGCTGTTTTTT.

The V and J genes are TRBV7-6 and TRBJ1-4, with D unresolved. V gave up 4 bases and J gave up 4 bases, with 13 bases separating them. Germline V gives CDR1 SGHVS, CDR2 FNYEAQ. The CDR3 sequence is 15 residues long. The CDR3, as DNA: TGTGCCAGCAGCTATGACACTGGGCGTAATGAAAAACTGTTTTTT. Encoded protein: CASSYDTGRNEKLFF.

Written as DNA, the CDR3 is TGCGCCGGGACTAGCGGGCTCGAGCAGTACTTC. This encodes CAGTSGLEQYF. J is TRBJ2-7 and V is TRBV10-1; 12 positions match TRBD2. This CDR3 has 11 amino acids. Germline V gene data show CDR1 as WNHNN and CDR2 as SYGVQD (reference sequence). V trimming: 11 bases; J trimming: 6 bases; junction bases outside the gene matches: 2.

In this sample, this clonotype turned up many times. V gene TRBV24-1 combines with J gene TRBJ2-1; D perhaps matches TRBD1 (5 bases). V dropped 9 bases and J dropped 1 base, with 12 bases sitting between them. The CDR3 totals 14 residues. Germline V CDR1 and CDR2: KGHDR, SFDVKD. In DNA form, the CDR3 reads TGTGCCACCTCATACTCAGGGTCCTACAATGAGCAGTTCTTC. Translating gives CATSYSGSYNEQFF.

This clonotype was seen repeatedly, ten times or more. The chain uses TRBV7-2 and TRBJ2-5, with TRBD2 identical over 7 bases. The CDR3 loop spans 16 amino acids. J was trimmed by 2 bases and V by 5 bases; bases with no gene match: 11. The V gene's germline CDR1 is SGHTA and CDR2 FQGNSA. CDR3 DNA: TGTGCCAGCAGCGGCCTCGTCGGGAGGATACAAGAGACCCAGTACTTC. Translating gives CASSGLVGRIQETQYF.

The table lists this clonotype with many counts. V is TRBV7-2 and J is TRBJ2-7; weak D call: TRBD1 (5 bases). Germline V gene lookup returns CDR1 SGHTA and CDR2 FQGNSA. CDR3 length equals 13 residues. Between the trimmed V and J ends, which lost 5 bases and 7 bases, there was a span of 15 bases. The CDR3 reads CASSPRTAGEQYF. The CDR3 coding sequence is TGTGCCAGCAGCCCGCGAACGGCAGGGGAGCAGTACTTC.

This clonotype was seen at least ten times. The chain's CDR3 is CSARQGTPETQYF. CDR3 bases: TGCAGTGCTAGACAGGGTACCCCAGAGACCCAGTACTTC. The chain carries TRBV20-1 and TRBJ2-5; TRBD1 is a possible D gene (5 bases). Germline V gene sequence: CDR1 DFQATT, CDR2 SNEGSKA (reference sequence). CDR3 size: 13 residues. Trimming took 2 bases from V and 4 from J, leaving 11 bases between them.

The chain links TRBV7-8 to TRBJ2-5, with a tentative D call TRBD2 (5 bases). In germline, CDR1 is SGHVS, CDR2 FQNEAQ. V gave up 5 bases and J gave up 5 bases, with 21 bases separating them. The CDR3 spans 16 residues. The CDR3 loop is CASSTRHTSWGETQYF. CDR3 in DNA: TGTGCCAGCAGCACTAGACATACTAGTTGGGGTGAGACCCAGTACTTC.

This clonotype appeared many times. The chain has TRBV12-3 or TRBV12-4 and TRBJ2-5; 8 bases are a match to TRBD2. The CDR3 sequence is 14 residues long. Trimming at V came to 5 bases and at J to 9 bases, leaving 11 bases not matched to a gene. CDR3 nucleotides: TGTGCCAGCAGTATCGGGACTAGGCTCGGAGCCCAGTACTTC. It is translated as CASSIGTRLGAQYF.

Here the CDR3 reads CATRDRETQHF. The CDR3 DNA follows: TGTGCCACCCGGGACCGGGAGACCCAGCATTTT. The chain couples TRBV10-3 to TRBJ1-5; tentatively, D is TRBD1 (5 bases). Trimming removed 10 bases at V and 11 bases at J, with 15 bases between. The CDR3 contains 11 residues. From germline, CDR1 is ENHRY and CDR2 SYGVKD.

The chain joins TRBV4-2 to TRBJ1-1; D unresolved. V lost 1 base to trimming and J lost 4 bases, with 16 bases between them. The CDR3 runs to 16 residues. Germline loops: CDR1 LGHNA, CDR2 YNFKEQ. Written as DNA, the CDR3 is TGTGCCAGCAGCCAAGTGTCATTGGGGAGTCGCACTGAAGCTTTCTTT. Amino acid sequence: CASSQVSLGSRTEAFF.

CDR3 residues: CASSPPDRGHQPQHF. The CDR3 bases are TGTGCCAGCTCACCACCGGACAGGGGGCATCAGCCCCAGCATTTT. The chain has TRBV18 and TRBJ1-5; TRBD1 agrees at 11 bases. Germline V lookup: CDR1 KGHSH, CDR2 LQKENI. Trimming at V came to 0 bases and at J to 5 bases, leaving 0 bases not matched to a gene. The CDR3 sequence is 15 residues long.

The table lists this clonotype with many counts. V and J are TRBV14 and TRBJ2-7; 7 bases are shared with TRBD2. The CDR3 runs 16 residues. CDR1 is SGHDN, CDR2 FVKESK, per germline. V lost 1 base to trimming and J lost 3 bases; unmatched junction nucleotides: 9. The DNA for the CDR3 is TGTGCCAGCAGCCAAGTGGCCGGGACTACCGGCTACGAGCAGTACTTC. Protein sequence: CASSQVAGTTGYEQYF.